This is a list of T cell receptor beta chains from one sample in a study of CXCR3-negative and CXCR3-positive naive CD8 T cells. No DNA is given; TCRdb re-called the 5' RACE reads and lists each CDR3 protein once. This sample contains about 130,000 distinct CDR3 sequences. Sequenced input: naive CXCR3- CD8+ T cells from blood. The receptors here all came from a human donor in good health. Some clones in this sample may be carry-over from other donors' samples. The CDR3 runs from the conserved cysteine through the conserved F or W.

TRBV29-1	TRBJ2-7	CSVDSGGETYEQYF
TRBV11-3	TRBJ2-3	CASSLVVNDTQYF
TRBV15	TRBJ2-7	CATSRAGTISSYEQYF
TRBV3-1	TRBJ2-1	CASSQDPGNEQFF
TRBV6-6	TRBJ2-3	CASSTHTADTQYF
TRBV30	TRBJ1-1	CAWSVGTEAFF
TRBV5-6	TRBJ1-6	CASSLLRDNYNSPLHF
TRBV20-1	TRBJ2-7	CSARAGTSFTYEQYF
TRBV5-1	TRBJ2-7	CASSFDRAGTYEQYF
TRBV11-2	TRBJ2-3	CASALAETDTQYF
TRBV3-1	TRBJ2-1	CASSPGVSGSPYNEQFF
TRBV5-6	TRBJ2-2	CASSSPGQGTGELFF
TRBV10-3	TRBJ2-2	CAISDSPGGARVGELFF
TRBV7-9	TRBJ2-2	CASRGPANTGELFF
TRBV19	TRBJ2-7	CASSLAGGTSYEQYF
TRBV7-9	TRBJ2-7	CASSLDSQVSEQYF
TRBV10-3	TRBJ2-7	CAINDETAYEQYF
TRBV7-9	TRBJ2-1	CASSLVLGEGEQFF
TRBV7-2	TRBJ1-2	CASSLIRALPHYGYTF
TRBV4-2	TRBJ1-1	CASSQDAGEDTEAFF
TRBV12-5	TRBJ2-4	CASGSAGQGYIQYF
TRBV12-3/TRBV12-4	TRBJ2-7	CASSLNRFYEQYF
TRBV12-3/TRBV12-4	TRBJ2-2	CASKTWDGELFF
TRBV4-1	TRBJ1-4	CASSQVPGVGEKLFF
TRBV5-1	TRBJ2-1	CASSPGLAGENYNEQFF
TRBV27	TRBJ2-7	CASSWTSGSYEQYF
TRBV29-1	TRBJ2-3	CSVNQGDSTDTQYF
TRBV20-1	TRBJ2-1	CSARETTASYNEQFF
TRBV7-8	TRBJ2-7	CASGRDRVGHEQYF
TRBV10-3	TRBJ2-1	CAISETEGQFF
TRBV11-2	TRBJ2-7	CASSLVSGRNEQYF
TRBV20-1	TRBJ2-7	CSAEGASYEQYF
TRBV5-1	TRBJ2-7	CASSVGQGASYEQYF
TRBV23-1	TRBJ2-7	CASSQPGQAGDYEQYF
TRBV5-1	TRBJ2-7	CASSLKLAGDEQYF
TRBV12-3/TRBV12-4	TRBJ2-5	CASSHGSQETQYF
TRBV27	TRBJ1-5	CASSLYSQGPKQPQHF
TRBV4-3	TRBJ1-2	CASSQDRYNYGYTF
TRBV6-5	TRBJ1-5	CASSYSGVFNQPQHF
TRBV4-3	TRBJ2-1	CASSLRLAGAYNEQFF
TRBV3-1	TRBJ2-3	CASSPGGRGDTNTQYF
TRBV7-6	TRBJ2-2	CASSRTDRLAGGTGGLFF
TRBV4-3	TRBJ2-7	CASSQEGSGRGPTLQYF
TRBV29-1	TRBJ2-3	CSVEARTDVYSTDTQYF
TRBV20-1	TRBJ2-2	CSAPGDSYTGELFF
TRBV29-1	TRBJ1-2	CSVVQGGAGGYTF
TRBV15	TRBJ2-7	CATSREEVGEQYF
TRBV6-5	TRBJ2-1	CASSYSDRDYNEQFF
TRBV4-1	TRBJ2-7	CASSLATGTSGGTYYEQYF
TRBV12-3/TRBV12-4	TRBJ2-5	CASSKRGETQYF
TRBV19	TRBJ2-5	CATTSRGAQETQYF
TRBV9	TRBJ2-1	CASSVLSSGGDHEQFF
TRBV15	TRBJ2-7	CATSFDYGVEQYF
TRBV29-1	TRBJ2-5	CSVEGAGMETQYF
TRBV13	TRBJ2-1	CASSIPGVNEQFF
TRBV15	TRBJ1-1	CATSRASRRDTEAFF